The sequence of this T cell receptor beta chain was determined in a study of blood T cell repertoires in COVID-19. Study-level background: Donors in the United States, Italy and Spain gave samples during acute or convalescent COVID-19. The cDNA or gDNA used as material had been derived from T cells, B-cell-depleted T cells, or PBMCs.

This clone was observed a few times. As handled by the study authors: Amplification from reference gene primers served as the basis for estimated nucleated cell counts. Measured with immunoSEQ multiplex PCR; TCRdb has only the in-frame clones, and not every one. The DNA gave D and trimming, while V, J and clone size come from that table. The sample holds more than 70,000 clones, about 89% seen once. Sequencing was done on a sample of peripheral blood. The clonotype was recovered from a woman in her fifties or sixties in a cohort sampled during active COVID-19.

CDR3 nucleotide sequence: TGTGCCAGCAGCCCCCTGGGAAACACCATATATTTT. This translates into CASSPLGNTIYF. The chain is built from TRBV3-1 (or the pseudogene TRBV3-2) and TRBJ1-3; D unclear. Trimming removed 4 bases at V and 4 bases at J, with 5 bases between. The CDR3 is 12 amino acids. Germline CDR1 is LGHDT and CDR2 is YNNKEL (reference sequence).